The entry below describes one TCR beta chain. What it binds is not known. Profiled with immunoSEQ multiplex PCR; TCRdb holds only in-frame clones, not every one. The sample lists 26,000 or so clones, around 82% occurring once. The CDR3 sequence is 15 residues long. Trimming took off 2 bases at V and 1 base at J, with 6 bases between the two ends. Germline V gene lookup returns CDR1 KGHSH and CDR2 LQKENI. The data were taken from a study of T cells in narcolepsy. Study overall: Donors had narcolepsy type 1 or type 2, or were healthy controls. Notes on the study in general: Reportedly, autoreactive clonotypes were serially detected in patients' blood but not controls'. HCRT-specific and TRIB2-specific autoreactive clonotypes appeared among same-patient CSF and blood CD4+ clonotypes.

The V gene is TRBV18, the J gene TRBJ2-6; tentatively, D is TRBD2 (5 bases). The sequence derives from a human donor with narcolepsy. Sample: CD45RA- memory CD4+ T cells from PBMCs. The CDR3 is CASSPEGSGANVLTF. The DNA of the CDR3 is TGTGCCAGCTCACCAGAGGGTTCTGGGGCCAACGTCCTGACTTTC.